One T cell receptor beta chain is described in this entry. What it binds is not known. The CDR3 contains 13 residues. The ends were cut back, 1 base at V and 4 bases at J, with 8 bases in the middle. Germline CDR1 SGHRS, CDR2 YFSETQ. Libraries of TCR beta came from iRepertoire HTBI primers plus Arm-PCR of CDR3 regions. Original processing methods: The identification of 55 to 70 TRBV and roughly 15 TRBJ segments was made across samples. Each CDR3 protein gets one entry after TCRdb re-called the multiplex PCR reads with MiXCR. These V and J calls are TCRdb output, not the study's own analysis. The table shows about 470,000 distinct CDR3 sequences, with about a fifth occurring only once. This sample's time point: persistent/refractory GD, antithyroid drugs over 5 years with positive TRAb. RNA from PBMCs was the source of the TCR library. The sample originates from a study of regulatory T cells in long-lasting Graves disease. Looking at the study overall: Treatment with antithyroid drugs for over 5 years, together with positive TSH receptor antibodies, meant persistent Graves' disease. Overall study results and limits: When disease was persistent, TRBV28, TRBJ1-2 and TRBJ2-5 were the favored segments.

This clonotype was obtained from a female donor with Graves disease. Sequencing was performed on peripheral blood mononuclear cells (PBMCs), taken when the disease was refractory, from a patient treated with antithyroid drugs. The rearrangement uses TRBV5-1 and TRBJ1-1, with D uncertain. The CDR3 coding sequence is TGCGCCAGCAGCTTGAACGGGTTCACTGAAGCTTTCTTT. It translates to CASSLNGFTEAFF.